A single sample gave rise to the 32 T cell receptor beta chains below, sequenced in a study of graft-versus-host responses after intestinal transplantation. From the graft tissue, intraepithelial and lamina propria lymphocytes were released through processing. Some clones are missing from TCRdb's copy, which holds only in-frame ones; the method was immunoSEQ multiplex PCR. The table shows over 15,000 clones, with around 69% occurring only once. The sequencing used ileum tissue, collected 14 days after transplant. Receptors were obtained from a human patient who received an intestinal transplant, so some T cells may come from the graft donor.

The rearrangement links TRBV27 to TRBJ1-1, with D uncertain. The CDR3 length is 13 residues. Germline V CDR1 and CDR2: MNHEY, SMNVEV (reference sequence). The V end was cut by 5 bases, the J end by 5 bases, with 12 bases between. The CDR3 loop is CASSNTRWTEAFF. The CDR3 region has the DNA TGTGCCAGCAGTAACACCCGGTGGACTGAAGCTTTCTTT.

This clone was counted only a few times. The chain combines TRBV9 with TRBJ1-4, with 11 nucleotides matching TRBD1. Germline CDR1 and CDR2: SGDLS and YYNGEE. CDR3 length equals 15 residues. The V gene end was trimmed by 0 bases and the J gene end by 7 bases; junction bases not matched to a gene: 2. The CDR3 protein is CASSVGGTGGEKLFF. The CDR3 DNA is TGTGCCAGCAGCGTAGGAGGGACAGGGGGTGAAAAACTGTTTTTT. Supplemented by reference TRBV9 and TRBJ1-4, the full variable domain reads DSGVTQTPKHLITATGQRVTLRCSPRSGDLSVYWYQQSLDQGLQFLIQYYNGEERAKGNILERFSAQQFPDLHSELNLSSLELGDSALYFCASSVGGTGGEKLFFGSGTQLSVL.

This chain joins TRBV19 and TRBJ1-1; D might be TRBD1 (5 bases). This CDR3 comprises 14 residues. Trimming took 4 bases from V and 3 from J, leaving 12 bases between them. The germline CDR1 and CDR2 sequences are LNHDA and SQIVND (reference sequence). CDR3 nucleotide sequence: TGTGCCAGTAGTACGCCGGGACTTCACACTGAAGCTTTCTTT. As protein: CASSTPGLHTEAFF.

The gene calls are TRBV7-6 and TRBJ2-1; 7 bases map to TRBD2. CDR3 size: 13 residues. Losses at the gene ends were 9 bases for V and 2 bases for J; bases not matched to a gene: 4. Looked up from germline, CDR1 is SGHVS and CDR2 is FNYEAQ. The chain's CDR3 is CASGTSAYNEQFF. The CDR3 DNA reads TGTGCCAGTGGTACTAGCGCCTACAATGAGCAGTTCTTC.

In DNA form, the CDR3 reads TGTGCCAGCAGCCAAAACAGGGGCGGCAATCAGCCCCAGCATTTT. It specifies CASSQNRGGNQPQHF. J is TRBJ1-5 and V is TRBV7-8; 7 positions match TRBD1. Germline CDR1 is SGHVS and CDR2 is FQNEAQ. Trimming cost V 5 bases and J 2 bases; bases outside gene matches: 6. The CDR3 contains 15 residues.

This rearrangement joins TRBV29-1 to TRBJ1-1; D might be TRBD1 (6 bases). Germline V lookup: CDR1 SQVTM, CDR2 ANQGSEA. This CDR3 has 14 amino acids. Trimming pared 4 bases from V and 0 bases from J, leaving 12 bases between. CDR3 sequence reads: CSVGLGGVNTEAFF. In nucleotides, the CDR3 is TGCAGCGTTGGCCTAGGGGGGGTGAACACTGAAGCTTTCTTT.

The chain couples TRBV28 to TRBJ2-3, with D perhaps matching TRBD2 (6 bases). Trimming left V 6 bases short and J 4 bases short, with 14 bases between. CDR3 length equals 14 residues. Per the germline V gene, CDR1 is MDHEN and CDR2 is SYDVKM. For the CDR3, the DNA is TGTGCCAGCAGCTCCCCCCCGGGGGCAGATACGCAGTATTTT. Protein sequence: CASSSPPGADTQYF.

This clone was seen a few times. V usage is TRBV5-1 and J usage is TRBJ1-1, with D possibly matching TRBD1 (5 bases). The germline CDR1 and CDR2 sequences are SGHRS and YFSETQ. The ends were cut back, 3 bases at V and 1 base at J, with 16 bases in the middle. This CDR3 contains 16 residues. The CDR3 sequence is CASSSHPSGTNTEAFF. CDR3 nucleotides: TGCGCCAGCAGCTCCCACCCCTCAGGGACGAACACTGAAGCTTTCTTT.

This clone was picked up one time. The rearrangement links TRBV6-5 to TRBJ2-1; TRBD2 agrees at 11 bases. Trimming cost V 2 bases and J 7 bases; bases outside gene matches: 1. The CDR3 covers 14 residues. Germline loops: CDR1 MNHEY, CDR2 SVGAGI. CDR3 in DNA: TGTGCCAGCAGTTACGGGACTAGCGGTAATGAGCAGTTCTTC. Its translation: CASSYGTSGNEQFF.

This sequence joins TRBV30 and TRBJ2-3; TRBD2 aligns across 9 bases. Germline values: CDR1 GTSNPN, CDR2 SVGIG (reference sequence). The CDR3 is made up of 13 amino acids. After removal of 3 bases from V and 5 bases from J, the junction contained 3 bases not matched to a gene. The CDR3 loop is CAWRAGGIDTQYF. CDR3 bases: TGTGCCTGGAGGGCGGGAGGGATAGATACGCAGTATTTT.

This chain connects TRBV4-1 to TRBJ2-7; no clear D gene. Germline loops: CDR1 MGHRA, CDR2 YSYEKL. Trimming stripped 4 bases from V and 4 bases from J, with 14 bases between. CDR3 size: 14 residues. The CDR3: CASSPVISNYEQYF. CDR3 nucleotides: TGCGCCAGCAGCCCCGTGATTTCGAATTACGAGCAGTACTTC.

The table lists this clone with a few counts. The chain employs TRBV19 and TRBJ1-2, with unresolved D. Trimming took 3 bases from V and 6 from J, leaving 11 bases between them. Germline V CDR1 and CDR2: LNHDA, SQIVND (reference sequence). The length of the CDR3 is 13 residues. The CDR3: CASSIGSRDGYTF. The CDR3 DNA reads as TGTGCCAGTAGTATCGGGAGCCGCGATGGCTACACCTTC.

CDR3: CASSLVLLLDSYEQYF. The CDR3 bases are TGCGCCAGCAGCTTGGTTTTACTGTTGGACTCCTACGAGCAGTACTTC. This chain uses TRBV5-1 with TRBJ2-7; no definite D call. Trimming cost V 0 bases and J 0 bases, with 13 bases left between them. The V gene's germline CDR1 is SGHRS and CDR2 YFSETQ. This CDR3 comprises 16 residues.

This clone was observed a few times. This sequence joins TRBV9 and TRBJ2-5; 7 positions match TRBD2. V lost 0 bases to trimming and J lost 4 bases; unmatched junction nucleotides: 9. Germline CDR1 is SGDLS and CDR2 is YYNGEE. The CDR3 runs to 16 residues. The CDR3 region has the DNA TGTGCCAGCAGCGTAGACGGGGGGAGGGTACTAGAGACCCAGTACTTC. Residues: CASSVDGGRVLETQYF.

The chain is built from TRBV19 and TRBJ1-5; D is unresolved. V lost 3 bases and J 4 bases, leaving 7 bases between the germline ends. The germline gives CDR1 LNHDA, CDR2 SQIVND (reference sequence). The CDR3 is 13 residues long. The CDR3 spells CASSIYINQPQHF. The CDR3 nucleotides are TGTGCCAGTAGTATTTATATTAATCAGCCCCAGCATTTT. Full variable domain (rest looked up from reference TRBV19 and TRBJ1-5): DGGITQSPKYLFRKEGQNVTLSCEQNLNHDAMYWYRQDPGQGLRLIYYSQIVNDFQKGDIAEGYSVSREKKESFPLTVTSAQKNPTAFYLCASSIYINQPQHFGDGTRLSIL.

The gene calls are TRBV12-1 and TRBJ1-5; the table assigns TRBD1, which was not confirmed against the DNA. TRBV12-1 represents a pseudogene. The CDR3 length is 17 residues. The CDR3 bases are TGTGCCAGCAGCCCCAGGGCGGACAGGGATAGCAATCAGCCCCAGCATTTT. Its translation is CASSPRADRDSNQPQHF.

The chain couples TRBV28 to TRBJ2-7; D may be TRBD1 or TRBD2 (5 bases each). The CDR3 loop spans 14 amino acids. Trimming pared 2 bases from V and 7 bases from J, leaving 15 bases between. Germline lookup yields CDR1 MDHEN and CDR2 SYDVKM. The CDR3 here is CASSLRESGGEQYF. DNA of the CDR3: TGTGCCAGCAGTTTAAGGGAAAGTGGGGGTGAGCAGTACTTC.

The J gene is TRBJ1-6, the V gene TRBV5-4, with D unclear. In germline, CDR1 is SGHNT, CDR2 YYREEE (reference sequence). Trimming cost V 4 bases and J 0 bases, with 14 bases left between them. The CDR3 contains 17 residues. The DNA of the CDR3 is TGTGCCAGCAGCCAAGATCTGAGTATCTCCTATAATTCACCCCTCCACTTT. This codes for CASSQDLSISYNSPLHF.

This chain uses TRBV11-3 with TRBJ2-3; 11 positions match TRBD1. CDR1 and CDR2 (germline): SGHNT, YENEEA. This CDR3 contains 16 residues. The trim removed 5 bases at V and 1 base at J, leaving 5 bases unmatched. CDR3 bases: TGTGCCAGCAGCCCCTGGACAGGGGGCCGCACAGATACGCAGTATTTT. Translated: CASSPWTGGRTDTQYF.

The chain has TRBV5-4 and TRBJ2-7; 10 bases fit TRBD2. The V and J ends lost 0 bases and 5 bases, in that order; junction bases with no gene match: 5. Germline V gene data show CDR1 as SGHNT and CDR2 as YYREEE (reference sequence). The CDR3 consists of 15 residues. The CDR3 protein is CASSLGAGGGNEQYF. CDR3 bases: TGTGCCAGCAGCTTGGGAGCGGGAGGGGGAAACGAGCAGTACTTC.

The chain is built from TRBV19 and TRBJ2-7; 10 nucleotides line up with TRBD2. The germline V gene encodes CDR1 LNHDA and CDR2 SQIVND (reference sequence). This CDR3 spans 14 amino acids. With V trimmed by 4 bases and J by 3 bases, 3 bases remained unmatched. The CDR3 protein is CASSTGLAVYEQYF. In DNA, the CDR3 is TGTGCCAGTAGTACCGGACTAGCGGTCTACGAGCAGTACTTC. Full variable domain (missing parts from reference TRBV19 and TRBJ2-7): DGGITQSPKYLFRKEGQNVTLSCEQNLNHDAMYWYRQDPGQGLRLIYYSQIVNDFQKGDIAEGYSVSREKKESFPLTVTSAQKNPTAFYLCASSTGLAVYEQYFGPGTRLTVT.

V is TRBV2 and J is TRBJ2-1; TRBD1 might be the D (6 bases). Germline V gene sequence: CDR1 SNHLY, CDR2 FYNNEI. CDR3 size: 15 residues. Trimming took 7 bases from V and 0 from J, leaving 13 bases between them. The CDR3 sequence is CASITTGYSYNEQFF. CDR3 nucleotide sequence: TGTGCCAGCATTACAACAGGGTACTCCTACAATGAGCAGTTCTTC. Using reference TRBV2 and TRBJ2-1 for the parts outside the CDR3, the full variable domain is EPEVTQTPSHQVTQMGQEVILRCVPISNHLYFYWYRQILGQKVEFLVSFYNNEISEKSEIFDDQFSVERPDGSNFTLKIRSTKLEDSAMYFCASITTGYSYNEQFFGPGTRLTVL.

Comment on this clone: Here the CDR3 omits its conserved ending phenylalanine or tryptophan, so a read error is the likely source. No DNA is shown, since the ends of the CDR3 on it are uncertain; the CDR3 is the one TCRdb lists. The chain is built from TRBV20-1 and TRBJ2-7; the table's D call, TRBD1, was not checked against the DNA. Including both end residues, the CDR3 is 11 amino acids long. CDR1 is DFQATT and CDR2 is SNEGSKA in the germline V gene (reference sequence). This CDR3 reads CSARPGTGVSL.

The gene calls are TRBV25-1 and TRBJ2-3, with 9 bases aligning to TRBD1. Looked up from germline, CDR1 is MGHDK and CDR2 is SYGVNS. With V trimmed by 6 bases and J by 0 bases, 1 base remained unmatched. The CDR3 is 14 amino acids. Written as DNA, the CDR3 is TGTGCCAGCAGACAGGGGGCTAGCACAGATACGCAGTATTTT. It is translated as CASRQGASTDTQYF.

This rearrangement joins TRBV5-4 to TRBJ2-1, with D possibly TRBD2 on 5 matching bases. This CDR3 has 13 residues. V lost 0 bases and J lost 9, with 10 bases in between. Germline CDR1 and CDR2: SGHNT and YYREEE (reference sequence). This CDR3 is CASSLVAGSEQFF. DNA of the CDR3: TGTGCCAGCAGCTTGGTTGCGGGTTCTGAGCAGTTCTTC.

This clone was counted a few times. This rearrangement joins TRBV27 to TRBJ1-1; 10 bases map to TRBD1. The CDR3 runs 18 residues. V shed 6 bases and J 0 bases; nucleotides not matched to a gene: 13. Germline V gives CDR1 MNHEY, CDR2 SMNVEV (reference sequence). As DNA, the CDR3 is TGTGCCAGCAGACTTTTTGCCGGGACAGGGGCCATGAACACTGAAGCTTTCTTT. Amino acid sequence: CASRLFAGTGAMNTEAFF.

The chain carries TRBV6-1 and TRBJ2-1; D not resolved. CDR1 is MNHNS and CDR2 is SASEGT in the germline V gene. The CDR3 is 15 residues long. The V and J ends lost 7 bases and 0 bases respectively, with 13 bases between them. The CDR3: CASIWQRSSYNEQFF. CDR3 bases: TGTGCCAGCATCTGGCAGCGAAGCTCCTACAATGAGCAGTTCTTC.

The J gene is TRBJ1-5, the V gene TRBV21-1; the D call of TRBD1 is as the table states it, not checked on the DNA. TRBV21-1 is reported as a pseudogene. The CDR3 consists of 16 residues. This chain's CDR3 is CAREDRDNFCNQPQHF. CDR3 sequence (DNA): TGTGCCAGAGAGGACCGGGACAATTTTTGCAATCAGCCCCAGCATTTT.

V gene TRBV5-1 combines with J gene TRBJ2-3, with a weak D call TRBD2 (5 bases). The CDR3 has 15 residues. Trimming left V 4 bases short and J 0 bases short, with 12 bases between. Germline CDR1 and CDR2: SGHRS and YFSETQ. For the CDR3, the DNA is TGCGCCAGCAGCGCCGACTACCCTAGCACAGATACGCAGTATTTT. This translates into CASSADYPSTDTQYF.

V gene TRBV6-6 combines with J gene TRBJ2-1; a weak D match, TRBD2 (7 bases). The CDR3 spans 15 residues. V was clipped by 5 bases and J by 4 bases, with 15 bases between them. Germline CDR1 reads MNHNY; CDR2 reads SVGAGI (reference sequence). DNA for the CDR3: TGTGCCAGCAGTCCCGAGGGGGGGGAGTACAATGAGCAGTTCTTC. Protein sequence: CASSPEGGEYNEQFF.

This chain connects TRBV4-2 to TRBJ2-7, with D unresolved. Trimming took 0 bases from V and 2 from J, leaving 11 bases between them. Germline V gene data show CDR1 as LGHNA and CDR2 as YNFKEQ. The CDR3 covers 15 residues. The CDR3 sequence: CASSQEALSTYEQYF. As DNA, the CDR3 is TGTGCCAGCAGCCAAGAGGCACTATCTACCTACGAGCAGTACTTC.

This chain uses TRBV29-1 with TRBJ1-1; D not resolved. The V and J ends lost 6 bases and 3 bases respectively, with 14 bases between them. Per germline, CDR1 SQVTM and CDR2 ANQGSEA. This CDR3 region has 13 residues. This CDR3 is CSVGFVGYTEAFF. For the CDR3, the DNA is TGCAGCGTGGGATTCGTTGGGTACACTGAAGCTTTCTTT.